The clone carrying this T cell receptor (beta chain) was found many times. Its specificity is unknown. Full-length variable regions came from constant-region reverse primers plus semi-nested Nested Universal Primer A PCR. TCRdb re-called the 5' RACE reads through MiXCR, storing one row per CDR3 protein. The sample has over 40,000 distinct CDR3 sequences; over 25% are singletons. Germline assignment: CDR1 SGHVS and CDR2 FQNEAQ. The CDR3 contains 15 residues. Trimming cost V 4 bases and J 0 bases; bases outside gene matches: 3. Memory CD4+ T cells were sorted as CD4+CD45RO+CD25- cells. Findings of the study overall: Tumor memory CD4+ T cell TCR gene usage was found to cluster with blood and lymph node memory CD4+ cells and with lymph node naive CD4+ cells.

The J gene is TRBJ2-7, the V gene TRBV7-8, with TRBD2 identical over 10 bases. The receptor's source is a female donor with breast cancer. The sequenced material came from tumor-infiltrating memory CD4+ T cells sorted from the breast tumor. The subset denotes: memory CD4+ T cells, CD4+CD45RO+CD25-. CDR3 in DNA: TGTGCCAGCAGCTCTCCTAGCGGGAGCTCCTACGAGCAGTACTTC. Translated: CASSSPSGSSYEQYF.